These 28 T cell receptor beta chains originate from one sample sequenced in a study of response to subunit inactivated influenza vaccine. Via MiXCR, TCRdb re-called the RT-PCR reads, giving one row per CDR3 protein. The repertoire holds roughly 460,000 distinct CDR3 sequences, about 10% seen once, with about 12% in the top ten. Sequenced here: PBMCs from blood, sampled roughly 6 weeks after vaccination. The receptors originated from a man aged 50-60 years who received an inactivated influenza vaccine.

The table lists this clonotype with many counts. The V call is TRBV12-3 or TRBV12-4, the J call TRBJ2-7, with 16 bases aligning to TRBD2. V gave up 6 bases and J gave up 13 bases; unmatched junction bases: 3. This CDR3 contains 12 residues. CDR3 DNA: TGTGCCAGCAGCGGGACTAGCGGGGGGGTCTACTTC. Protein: CASSGTSGGVYF.

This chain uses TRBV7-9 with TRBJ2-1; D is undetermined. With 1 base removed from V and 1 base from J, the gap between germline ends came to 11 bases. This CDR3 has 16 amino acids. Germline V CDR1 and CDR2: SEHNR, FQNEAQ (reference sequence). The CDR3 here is CASSLGVGPSYNEQFF. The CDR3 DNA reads TGTGCCAGCAGCTTAGGCGTGGGCCCATCCTACAATGAGCAGTTCTTC.

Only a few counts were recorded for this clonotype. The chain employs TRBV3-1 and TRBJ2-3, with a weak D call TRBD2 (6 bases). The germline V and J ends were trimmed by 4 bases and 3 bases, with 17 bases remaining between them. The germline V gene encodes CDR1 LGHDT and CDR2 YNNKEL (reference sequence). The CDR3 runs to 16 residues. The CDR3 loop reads CASSRSAGMRTDTQYF. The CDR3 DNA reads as TGTGCCAGCAGCCGCTCGGCGGGAATGCGAACAGATACGCAGTATTTT.

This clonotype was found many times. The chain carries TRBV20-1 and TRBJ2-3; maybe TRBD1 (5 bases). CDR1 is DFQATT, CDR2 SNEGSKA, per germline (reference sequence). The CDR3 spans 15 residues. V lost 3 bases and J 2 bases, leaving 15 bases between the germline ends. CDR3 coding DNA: TGCAGTGCTAGCACCTACAAGGGGCCCACAGATACGCAGTATTTT. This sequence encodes CSASTYKGPTDTQYF.

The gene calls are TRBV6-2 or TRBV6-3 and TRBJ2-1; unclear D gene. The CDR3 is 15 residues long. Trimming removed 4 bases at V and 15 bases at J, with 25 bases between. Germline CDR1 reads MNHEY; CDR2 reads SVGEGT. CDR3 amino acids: CASSFERPTPLSGFF. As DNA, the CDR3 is TGTGCCAGCAGTTTCGAACGACCCACACCCCTGAGTGGGTTCTTC.

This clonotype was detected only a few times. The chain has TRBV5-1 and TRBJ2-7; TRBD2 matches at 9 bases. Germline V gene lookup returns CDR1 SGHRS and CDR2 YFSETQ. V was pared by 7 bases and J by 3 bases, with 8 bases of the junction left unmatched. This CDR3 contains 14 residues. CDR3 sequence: CASGLAGPNYEQYF. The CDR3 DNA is TGCGCCAGCGGTCTAGCGGGACCCAACTACGAGCAGTACTTC.

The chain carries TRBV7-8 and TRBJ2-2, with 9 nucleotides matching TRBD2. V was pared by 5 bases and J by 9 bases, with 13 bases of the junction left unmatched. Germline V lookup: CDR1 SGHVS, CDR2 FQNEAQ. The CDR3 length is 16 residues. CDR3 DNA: TGTGCCAGCAGCCTAGTCCTACTAGCGGGTACCCGGGAGCTGTTTTTT. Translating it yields CASSLVLLAGTRELFF. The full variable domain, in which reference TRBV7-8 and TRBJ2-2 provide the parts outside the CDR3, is GAGVSQSPRYKVAKRGQDVALRCDPISGHVSLFWYQQALGQGPEFLTYFQNEAQLDKSGLPSDRFFAERPEGSVSTLKIQRTQQEDSAVYLCASSLVLLAGTRELFFGEGSRLTVL.

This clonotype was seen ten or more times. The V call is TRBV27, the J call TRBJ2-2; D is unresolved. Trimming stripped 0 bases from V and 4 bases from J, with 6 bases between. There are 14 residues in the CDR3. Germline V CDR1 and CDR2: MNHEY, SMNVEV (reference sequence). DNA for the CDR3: TGTGCCAGCAGTTTATCGCCGATCACCGGGGAGCTGTTTTTT. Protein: CASSLSPITGELFF.

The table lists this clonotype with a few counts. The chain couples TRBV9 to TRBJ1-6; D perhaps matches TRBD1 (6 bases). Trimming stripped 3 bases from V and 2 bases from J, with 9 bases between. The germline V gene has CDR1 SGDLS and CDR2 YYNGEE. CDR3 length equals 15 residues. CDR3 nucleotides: TGTGCCAGCAGCGCACAGGGCACCTATAATTCACCCCTCCACTTT. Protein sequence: CASSAQGTYNSPLHF.

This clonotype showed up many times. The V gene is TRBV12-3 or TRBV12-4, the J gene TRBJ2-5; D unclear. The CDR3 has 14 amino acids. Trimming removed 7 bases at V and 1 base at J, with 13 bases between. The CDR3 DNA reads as TGTGCCAGCAACCCCGCCCCGGGCCAAGAGACCCAGTACTTC. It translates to CASNPAPGQETQYF.

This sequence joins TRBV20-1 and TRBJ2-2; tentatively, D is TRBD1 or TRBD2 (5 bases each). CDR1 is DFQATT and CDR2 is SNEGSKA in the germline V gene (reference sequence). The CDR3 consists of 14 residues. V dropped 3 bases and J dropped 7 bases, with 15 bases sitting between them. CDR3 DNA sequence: TGCAGTGCTAGCCCGGGGCTCCTCGTCGGGGAGCTGTTTTTT. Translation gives CSASPGLLVGELFF.

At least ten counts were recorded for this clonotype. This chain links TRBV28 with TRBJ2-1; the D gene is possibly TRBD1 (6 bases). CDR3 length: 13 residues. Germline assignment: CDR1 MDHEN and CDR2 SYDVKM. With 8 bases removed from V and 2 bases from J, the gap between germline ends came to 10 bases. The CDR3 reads CASGQIPYNEQFF. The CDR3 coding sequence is TGTGCCAGCGGACAGATACCCTACAATGAGCAGTTCTTC.

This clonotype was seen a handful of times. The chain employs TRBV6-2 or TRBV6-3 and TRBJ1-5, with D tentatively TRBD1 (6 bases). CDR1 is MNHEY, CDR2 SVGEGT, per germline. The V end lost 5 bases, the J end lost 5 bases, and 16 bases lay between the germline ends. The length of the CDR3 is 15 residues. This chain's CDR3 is CASSDPGQGYQPQHF. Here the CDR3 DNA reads TGTGCCAGCAGTGACCCGGGACAAGGCTATCAGCCCCAGCATTTT.

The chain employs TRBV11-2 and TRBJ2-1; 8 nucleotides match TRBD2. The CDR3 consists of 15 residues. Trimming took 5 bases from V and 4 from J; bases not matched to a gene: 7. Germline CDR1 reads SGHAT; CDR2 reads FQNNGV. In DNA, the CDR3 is TGTGCCAGCAGCCCAGTAGCGGGGCTATACAATGAGCAGTTCTTC. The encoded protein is CASSPVAGLYNEQFF.

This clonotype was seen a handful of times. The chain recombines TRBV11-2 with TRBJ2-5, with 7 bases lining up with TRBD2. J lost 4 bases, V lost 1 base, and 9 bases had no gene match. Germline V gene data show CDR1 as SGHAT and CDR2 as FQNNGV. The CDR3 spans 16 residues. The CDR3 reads CASSLVAQGGRETQYF. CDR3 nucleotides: TGTGCCAGCAGCTTAGTCGCGCAGGGAGGGCGAGAGACCCAGTACTTC.

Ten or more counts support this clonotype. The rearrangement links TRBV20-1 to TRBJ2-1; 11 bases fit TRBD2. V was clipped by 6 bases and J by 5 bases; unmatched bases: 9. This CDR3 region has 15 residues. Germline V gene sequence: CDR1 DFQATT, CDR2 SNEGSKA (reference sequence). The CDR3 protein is CSANSGRAKDNEQFF. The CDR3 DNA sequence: TGCAGTGCCAATAGCGGGAGGGCAAAAGACAATGAGCAGTTCTTC.

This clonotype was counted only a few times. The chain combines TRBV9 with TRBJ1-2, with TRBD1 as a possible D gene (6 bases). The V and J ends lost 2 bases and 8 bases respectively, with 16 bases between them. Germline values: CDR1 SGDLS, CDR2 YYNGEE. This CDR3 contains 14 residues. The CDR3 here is CASSVSAPGHGYTF. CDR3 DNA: TGTGCCAGCAGCGTCTCGGCCCCGGGACACGGCTACACCTTC. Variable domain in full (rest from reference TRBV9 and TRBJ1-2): DSGVTQTPKHLITATGQRVTLRCSPRSGDLSVYWYQQSLDQGLQFLIQYYNGEERAKGNILERFSAQQFPDLHSELNLSSLELGDSALYFCASSVSAPGHGYTFGSGTRLTVV.

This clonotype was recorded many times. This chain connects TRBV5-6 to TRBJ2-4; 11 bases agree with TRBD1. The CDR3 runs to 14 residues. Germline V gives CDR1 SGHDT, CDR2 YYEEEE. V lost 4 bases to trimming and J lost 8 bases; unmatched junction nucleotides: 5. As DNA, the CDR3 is TGTGCCAGCAGCGCGGACAGGGGGCGGGACATTCAGTACTTC. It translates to CASSADRGRDIQYF.

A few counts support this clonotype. Written as DNA, the CDR3 is TGTGCCAGCAGCTTTGGGACAGTCTTTGGCTACACCTTC. Protein sequence: CASSFGTVFGYTF. The chain carries TRBV7-2 and TRBJ1-2; 7 bases agree with TRBD1. The CDR3 covers 13 residues. Trimming at V came to 3 bases and at J to 7 bases, leaving 5 bases not matched to a gene. Germline V gene sequence: CDR1 SGHTA, CDR2 FQGNSA. The full variable domain, completed using reference TRBV7-2 and TRBJ1-2, is GAGVSQSPSNKVTEKGKDVELRCDPISGHTALYWYRQSLGQGLEFLIYFQGNSAPDKSGLPSDRFSAERTGGSVSTLTIQRTQQEDSAVYLCASSFGTVFGYTFGSGTRLTVV.

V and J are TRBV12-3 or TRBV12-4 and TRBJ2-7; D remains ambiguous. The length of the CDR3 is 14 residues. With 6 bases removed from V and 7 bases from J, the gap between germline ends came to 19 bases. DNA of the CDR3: TGTGCCAGCAGCGCTGGTTTAGAAAAGTTGGAGCAGTACTTC. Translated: CASSAGLEKLEQYF.

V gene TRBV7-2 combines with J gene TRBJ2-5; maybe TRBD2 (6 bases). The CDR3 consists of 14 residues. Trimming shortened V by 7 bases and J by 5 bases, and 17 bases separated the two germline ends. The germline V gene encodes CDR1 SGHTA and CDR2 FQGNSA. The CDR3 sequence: CASKSQAGTETQYF. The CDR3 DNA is TGTGCCAGCAAATCACAGGCGGGGACGGAGACCCAGTACTTC.

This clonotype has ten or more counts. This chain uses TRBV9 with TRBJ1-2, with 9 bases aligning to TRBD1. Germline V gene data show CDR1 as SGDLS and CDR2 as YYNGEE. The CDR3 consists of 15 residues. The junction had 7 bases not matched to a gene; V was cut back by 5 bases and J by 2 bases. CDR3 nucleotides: TGTGCCAGCAGAAGAGACAGGGGGGGCAACTATGGCTACACCTTC. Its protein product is CASRRDRGGNYGYTF.

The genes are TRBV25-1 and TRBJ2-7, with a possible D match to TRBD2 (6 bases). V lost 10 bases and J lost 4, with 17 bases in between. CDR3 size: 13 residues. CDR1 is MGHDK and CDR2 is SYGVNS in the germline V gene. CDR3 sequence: CATSRGSLYEQYF. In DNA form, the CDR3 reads TGTGCCACCTCGCGGGGATCCCTGTACGAGCAGTACTTC.

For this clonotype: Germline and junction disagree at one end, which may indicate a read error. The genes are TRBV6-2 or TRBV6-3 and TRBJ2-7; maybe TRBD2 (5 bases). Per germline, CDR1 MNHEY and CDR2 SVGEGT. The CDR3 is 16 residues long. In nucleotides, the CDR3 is TGTGCCAGCAGTACTTCTCGAATCTCGGGATCCTCCGAGCAGTACTTC. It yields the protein CASSTSRISGSSEQYF.

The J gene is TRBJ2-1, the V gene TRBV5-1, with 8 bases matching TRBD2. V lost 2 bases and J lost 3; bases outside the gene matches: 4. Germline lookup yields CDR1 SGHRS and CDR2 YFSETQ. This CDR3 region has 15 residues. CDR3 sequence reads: CASSFERGLYNEQFF. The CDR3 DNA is TGCGCCAGCAGCTTCGAGCGGGGGCTCTACAATGAGCAGTTCTTC.

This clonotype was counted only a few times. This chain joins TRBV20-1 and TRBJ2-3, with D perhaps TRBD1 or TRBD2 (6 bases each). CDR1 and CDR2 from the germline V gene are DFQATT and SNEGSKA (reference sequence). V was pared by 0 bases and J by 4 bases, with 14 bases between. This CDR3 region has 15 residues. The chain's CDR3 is CSAREPTGASDTQYF. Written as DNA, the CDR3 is TGCAGTGCTAGAGAGCCCACGGGGGCCTCAGATACGCAGTATTTT.

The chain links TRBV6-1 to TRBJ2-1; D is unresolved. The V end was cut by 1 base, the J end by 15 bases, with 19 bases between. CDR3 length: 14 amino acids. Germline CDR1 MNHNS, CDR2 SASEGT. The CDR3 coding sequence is TGTGCCAGCAGTGAAGTCGTTGTTCGTCCCTTGAGGTTCTTC. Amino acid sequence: CASSEVVVRPLRFF.

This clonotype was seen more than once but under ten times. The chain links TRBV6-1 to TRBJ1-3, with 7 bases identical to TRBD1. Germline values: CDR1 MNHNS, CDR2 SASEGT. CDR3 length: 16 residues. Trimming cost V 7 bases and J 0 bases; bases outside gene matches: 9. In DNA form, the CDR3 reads TGTGCCAGCACTCAAGAGGGGGCAAGCTCTGGAAACACCATATATTTT. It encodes CASTQEGASSGNTIYF.